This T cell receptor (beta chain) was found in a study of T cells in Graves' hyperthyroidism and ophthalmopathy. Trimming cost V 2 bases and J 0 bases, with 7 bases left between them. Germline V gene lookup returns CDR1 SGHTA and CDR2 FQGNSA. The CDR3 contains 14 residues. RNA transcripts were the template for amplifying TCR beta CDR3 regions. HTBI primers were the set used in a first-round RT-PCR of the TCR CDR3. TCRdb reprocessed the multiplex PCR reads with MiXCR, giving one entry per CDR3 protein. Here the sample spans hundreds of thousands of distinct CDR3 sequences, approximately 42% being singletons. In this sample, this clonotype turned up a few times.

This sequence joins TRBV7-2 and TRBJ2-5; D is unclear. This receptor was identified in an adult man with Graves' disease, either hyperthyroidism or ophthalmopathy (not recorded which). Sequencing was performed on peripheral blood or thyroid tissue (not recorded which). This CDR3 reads CASSLHKDQETQYF. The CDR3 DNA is TGTGCCAGCAGCTTACATAAGGACCAAGAGACCCAGTACTTC.